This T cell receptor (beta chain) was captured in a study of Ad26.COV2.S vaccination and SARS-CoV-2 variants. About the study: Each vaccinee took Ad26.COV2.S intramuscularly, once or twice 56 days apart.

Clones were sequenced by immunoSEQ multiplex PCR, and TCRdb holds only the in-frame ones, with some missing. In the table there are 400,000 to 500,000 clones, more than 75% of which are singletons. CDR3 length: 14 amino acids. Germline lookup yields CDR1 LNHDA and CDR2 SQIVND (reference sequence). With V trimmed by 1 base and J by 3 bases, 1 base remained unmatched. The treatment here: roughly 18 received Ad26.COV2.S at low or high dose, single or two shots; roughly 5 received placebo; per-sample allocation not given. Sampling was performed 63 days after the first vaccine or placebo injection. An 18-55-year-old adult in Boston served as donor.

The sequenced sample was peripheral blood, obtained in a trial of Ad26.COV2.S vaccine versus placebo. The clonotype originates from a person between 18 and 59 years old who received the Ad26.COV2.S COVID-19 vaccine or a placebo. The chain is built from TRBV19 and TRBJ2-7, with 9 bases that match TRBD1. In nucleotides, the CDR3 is TGTGCCAGTAGTATAGGGGACAGGGACTACGAGCAGTACTTC. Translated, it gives CASSIGDRDYEQYF. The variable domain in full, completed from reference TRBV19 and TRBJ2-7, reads DGGITQSPKYLFRKEGQNVTLSCEQNLNHDAMYWYRQDPGQGLRLIYYSQIVNDFQKGDIAEGYSVSREKKESFPLTVTSAQKNPTAFYLCASSIGDRDYEQYFGPGTRLTVT.